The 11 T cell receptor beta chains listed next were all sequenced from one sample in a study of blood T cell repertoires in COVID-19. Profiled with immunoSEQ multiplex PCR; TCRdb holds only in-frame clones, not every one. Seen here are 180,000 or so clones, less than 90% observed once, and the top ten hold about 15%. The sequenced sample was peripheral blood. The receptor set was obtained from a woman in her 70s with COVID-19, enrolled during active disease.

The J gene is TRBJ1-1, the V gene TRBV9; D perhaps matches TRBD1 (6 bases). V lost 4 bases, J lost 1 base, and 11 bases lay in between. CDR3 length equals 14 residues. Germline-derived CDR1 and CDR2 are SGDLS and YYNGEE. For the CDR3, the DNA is TGTGCCAGCAGCTCGGGACAAGCGAACACTGAAGCTTTCTTT. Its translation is CASSSGQANTEAFF.

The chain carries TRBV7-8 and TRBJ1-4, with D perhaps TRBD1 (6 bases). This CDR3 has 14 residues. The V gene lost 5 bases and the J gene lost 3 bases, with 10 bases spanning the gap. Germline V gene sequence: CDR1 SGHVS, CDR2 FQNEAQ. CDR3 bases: TGTGCCAGCAGCCGAGGGGGGGCTAATGAAAAACTGTTTTTT. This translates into CASSRGGANEKLFF.

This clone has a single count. CDR3 bases: TGTGCCAGCAGTTTTTTTTTGGGGGCTGGCTACACCTTC. Its translation: CASSFFLGAGYTF. The V call is TRBV27, the J call TRBJ1-2; possible D gene TRBD1, 6 bases. V lost 3 bases to trimming and J lost 7 bases, with 12 bases between them. Germline values: CDR1 MNHEY, CDR2 SMNVEV (reference sequence). The CDR3 consists of 13 residues.

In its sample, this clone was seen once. The CDR3 protein is CAWEPGTDYGYTF. The CDR3 bases are TGTGCCTGGGAACCCGGGACAGACTATGGCTACACCTTC. The gene calls are TRBV30 and TRBJ1-2, with 7 positions matching TRBD1. The CDR3 extends over 13 amino acids. Per the germline V gene, CDR1 is GTSNPN and CDR2 is SVGIG (reference sequence). V lost 5 bases to trimming and J lost 3 bases; unmatched junction nucleotides: 6. The full variable domain, its missing parts supplied by reference TRBV30 and TRBJ1-2, is SQTIHQWPATLVQPVGSPLSLECTVEGTSNPNLYWYRQAAGRGLQLLFYSVGIGQISSEVPQNLSASRPQDRQFILSSKKLLLSDSGFYLCAWEPGTDYGYTFGSGTRLTVV.

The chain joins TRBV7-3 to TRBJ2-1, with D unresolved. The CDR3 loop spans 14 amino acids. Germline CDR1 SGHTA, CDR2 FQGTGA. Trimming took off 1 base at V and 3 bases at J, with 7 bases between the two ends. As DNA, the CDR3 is TGTGCCAGCAGCTTAATACAGAACTACAATGAGCAGTTCTTC. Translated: CASSLIQNYNEQFF.

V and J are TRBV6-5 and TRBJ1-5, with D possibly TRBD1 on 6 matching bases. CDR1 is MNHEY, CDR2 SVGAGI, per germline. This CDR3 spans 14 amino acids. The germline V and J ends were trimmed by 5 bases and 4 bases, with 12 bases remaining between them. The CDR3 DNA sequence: TGTGCCAGCAGTCGTCTGAGGGGGAATCAGCCCCAGCATTTT. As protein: CASSRLRGNQPQHF.

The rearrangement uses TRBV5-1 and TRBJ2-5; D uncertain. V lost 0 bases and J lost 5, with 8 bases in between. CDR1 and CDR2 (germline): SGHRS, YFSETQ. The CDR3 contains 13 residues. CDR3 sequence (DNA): TGCGCCAGCAGCTTGGCCCCGAGGGAGACCCAGTACTTC. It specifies CASSLAPRETQYF.

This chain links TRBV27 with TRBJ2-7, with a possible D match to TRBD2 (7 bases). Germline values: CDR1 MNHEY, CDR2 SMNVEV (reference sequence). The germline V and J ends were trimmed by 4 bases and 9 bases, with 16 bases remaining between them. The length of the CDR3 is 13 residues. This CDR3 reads CASSSDGGRRQYF. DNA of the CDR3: TGTGCCAGCAGTTCCGACGGGGGGCGGAGGCAGTACTTC.

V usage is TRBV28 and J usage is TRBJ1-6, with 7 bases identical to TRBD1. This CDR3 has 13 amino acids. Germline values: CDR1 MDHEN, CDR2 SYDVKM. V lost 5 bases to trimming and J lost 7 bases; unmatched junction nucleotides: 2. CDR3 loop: CASSVRGNSPLHF. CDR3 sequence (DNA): TGTGCCAGCAGTGTCAGGGGGAATTCACCCCTCCACTTT. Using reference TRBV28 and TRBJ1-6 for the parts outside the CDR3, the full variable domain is DVKVTQSSRYLVKRTGEKVFLECVQDMDHENMFWYRQDPGLGLRLIYFSYDVKMKEKGDIPEGYSVSREKKERFSLILESASTNQTSMYLCASSVRGNSPLHFGNGTRLTVT.

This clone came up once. Here the CDR3 reads CASSSIWALNTEAFF. Here the CDR3 DNA reads TGTGCCAGCAGTTCAATTTGGGCTTTGAACACTGAAGCTTTCTTT. The chain links TRBV27 to TRBJ1-1; D unresolved. Trimming pared 4 bases from V and 0 bases from J, leaving 12 bases between. Germline V CDR1 and CDR2: MNHEY, SMNVEV (reference sequence). CDR3 length: 15 amino acids.

CDR3 in amino acids: CASSYSPSGGYGYTF. DNA for the CDR3: TGTGCCAGCAGTTACTCTCCTTCCGGGGGCTATGGCTACACCTTC. V usage is TRBV6-5 and J usage is TRBJ1-2, with a weak D call TRBD1 (5 bases). The CDR3 is made up of 15 amino acids. The V end was cut by 0 bases, the J end by 4 bases, with 12 bases between. Germline V CDR1 and CDR2: MNHEY, SVGAGI.